This T cell receptor (beta chain) comes out of a study of blood T cells in healthy people across ages. Study-level results: Age brought a roughly linear fall in TCR beta diversity measured per million T cells. The study lacked donor CMV status, which possibly confounded expanded clonotype changes.

A second about 7 to 11 cycle PCR used barcoded and J-beta primers. From the 5' RACE reads, TCRdb called clonotypes with MiXCR, one entry per CDR3 protein. The sample carries hundreds of thousands of distinct CDR3 sequences, approximately 49% recorded once. Per the germline V gene, CDR1 is GTSNPN and CDR2 is SVGIG (reference sequence). The ends were cut back, 5 bases at V and 2 bases at J, with 12 bases in the middle. This CDR3 has 14 residues. A word on this clonotype: Its antigen is not known.

The V gene is TRBV30, the J gene TRBJ2-2, with D tentatively TRBD2 (6 bases). The receptor's source is a man aged 25 to 45 in good health. The sample consisted of blood. CDR3 nucleotides: TGTGCCTGGGCGGGGAGGATAAACACCGGGGAGCTGTTTTTT. It codes for CAWAGRINTGELFF.